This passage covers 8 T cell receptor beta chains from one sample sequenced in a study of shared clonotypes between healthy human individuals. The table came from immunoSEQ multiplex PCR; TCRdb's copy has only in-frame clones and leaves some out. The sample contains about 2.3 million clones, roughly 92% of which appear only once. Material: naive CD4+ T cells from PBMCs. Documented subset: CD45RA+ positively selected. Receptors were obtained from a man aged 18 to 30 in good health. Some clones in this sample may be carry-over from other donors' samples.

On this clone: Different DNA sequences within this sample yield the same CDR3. Written as DNA, the CDR3 is TGTGCCAGCAGCGTAGGGCTAGCGGTAAGCACAGATACGCAGTATTTT. As protein: CASSVGLAVSTDTQYF. The genes are TRBV9 and TRBJ2-3, with 7 bases matching TRBD2. CDR1 SGDLS and CDR2 YYNGEE come from the germline V gene. Trimming cost V 0 bases and J 0 bases; bases outside gene matches: 4. CDR3 length: 16 residues. Full variable domain (remainder filled in from reference TRBV9 and TRBJ2-3): DSGVTQTPKHLITATGQRVTLRCSPRSGDLSVYWYQQSLDQGLQFLIQYYNGEERAKGNILERFSAQQFPDLHSELNLSSLELGDSALYFCASSVGLAVSTDTQYFGPGTRLTVL.

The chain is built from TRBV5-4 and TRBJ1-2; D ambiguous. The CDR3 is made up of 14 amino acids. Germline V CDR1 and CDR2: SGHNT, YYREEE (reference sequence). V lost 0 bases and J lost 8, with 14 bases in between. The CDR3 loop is CASSLGVKSYGYTF. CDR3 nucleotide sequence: TGTGCCAGCAGCTTGGGGGTCAAATCGTACGGCTACACCTTC.

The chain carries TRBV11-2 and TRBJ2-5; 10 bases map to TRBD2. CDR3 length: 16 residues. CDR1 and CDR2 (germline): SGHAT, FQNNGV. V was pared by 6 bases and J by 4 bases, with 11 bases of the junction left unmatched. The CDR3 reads CASRGWASGSSETQYF. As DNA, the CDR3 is TGTGCCAGCAGGGGGTGGGCTAGCGGGAGTTCAGAGACCCAGTACTTC.

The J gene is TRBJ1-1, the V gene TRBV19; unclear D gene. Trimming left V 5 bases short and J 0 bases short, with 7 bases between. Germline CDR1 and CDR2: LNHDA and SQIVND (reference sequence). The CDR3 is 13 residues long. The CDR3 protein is CASSYTMNTEAFF. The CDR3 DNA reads TGTGCCAGTAGTTACACCATGAACACTGAAGCTTTCTTT. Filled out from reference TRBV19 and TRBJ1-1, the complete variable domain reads DGGITQSPKYLFRKEGQNVTLSCEQNLNHDAMYWYRQDPGQGLRLIYYSQIVNDFQKGDIAEGYSVSREKKESFPLTVTSAQKNPTAFYLCASSYTMNTEAFFGQGTRLTVV.

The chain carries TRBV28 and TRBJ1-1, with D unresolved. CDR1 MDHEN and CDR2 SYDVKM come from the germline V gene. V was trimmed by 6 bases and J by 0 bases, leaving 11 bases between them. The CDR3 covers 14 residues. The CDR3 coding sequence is TGTGCCAGCAGCCCCGGGCCGATGAACACTGAAGCTTTCTTT. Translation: CASSPGPMNTEAFF.

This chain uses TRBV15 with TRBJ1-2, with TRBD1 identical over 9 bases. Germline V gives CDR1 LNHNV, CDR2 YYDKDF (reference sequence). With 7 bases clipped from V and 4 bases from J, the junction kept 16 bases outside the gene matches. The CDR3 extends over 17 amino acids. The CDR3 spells CATTSYRGPRGSYGYTF. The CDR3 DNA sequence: TGTGCCACCACCTCCTACAGGGGGCCAAGGGGTTCCTATGGCTACACCTTC.

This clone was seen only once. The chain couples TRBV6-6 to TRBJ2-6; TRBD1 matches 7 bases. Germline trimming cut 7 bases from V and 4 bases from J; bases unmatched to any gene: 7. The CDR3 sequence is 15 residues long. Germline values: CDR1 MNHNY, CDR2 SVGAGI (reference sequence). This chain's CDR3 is CASINRGSGANVLTF. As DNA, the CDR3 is TGTGCCAGCATCAACAGGGGTTCGGGGGCCAACGTCCTGACTTTC.

The CDR3 DNA reads TGTGCCAGCAGCGACCCTCTAGGAGGGCGGAATAATGAAAAACTGTTTTTT. As protein: CASSDPLGGRNNEKLFF. The J gene is TRBJ1-4, the V gene TRBV9, with D uncertain. V shed 3 bases and J shed 4 bases, with 19 bases lying between them. The CDR3 runs 17 residues. Germline values: CDR1 SGDLS, CDR2 YYNGEE.